The rows below give T cell receptor beta chains drawn from one sample of a study of cytomegalovirus exposure and HLA in healthy donors. Profiling relied on immunoSEQ multiplex PCR, and the TCRdb table lists in-frame clones only, not all of them. The repertoire has 80,000 to 95,000 clones, around 75% of them found once; the top ten carry around 15%. Material for sequencing was PBMCs. The receptors come from a woman aged 40 to 50 in good health and CMV-seropositive. The CDR3 runs from the conserved cysteine through the conserved F or W. The order of the fields is J gene, V gene, D gene, clone size, CDR3 protein, CDR3 DNA. A D gene is named only where the DNA matches it firmly. Expanded clones get a size class; other rows say once, few or many, or leave the size out.

>TRBJ2-1|TRBV7-3|-|-
CASSPRGSYNEQFF
TGTGCCAGCAGTCCCAGGGGAAGTTACAATGAGCAGTTCTTC
>TRBJ2-7|TRBV27|TRBD1|few
CASSLSVTGGYEQYF
TGTGCCAGCAGTTTATCGGTAACAGGGGGCTACGAGCAGTACTTC
>TRBJ2-2|TRBV6-1|-|-
CASSVGRANTGELFF
TGTGCCAGCAGTGTAGGCAGGGCAAACACCGGGGAGCTGTTTTTT
>TRBJ2-1|TRBV5-1|TRBD1|once
CASSPTGQGNNEQFF
TGCGCCAGCAGCCCTACGGGACAGGGTAACAATGAGCAGTTCTTC
>TRBJ1-2|TRBV9|-|-
CASSEFSQGQNYTF
TGTGCCAGCAGCGAGTTTAGTCAGGGACAAAACTACACCTTC
>TRBJ1-4|TRBV18|-|-
CASSARGGNNEKLFF
TGTGCCAGCTCCGCCCGCGGGGGAAATAATGAAAAACTGTTTTTT
>TRBJ1-1|TRBV11-2|-|-
CASSEAHFEAFF
TGTGCCAGCAGCGAGGCACACTTTGAAGCTTTCTTT
>TRBJ1-1|TRBV7-2|-|-
CASSPYLNTEAFF
TGTGCCAGCAGCCCTTATTTGAACACTGAAGCTTTCTTT
>TRBJ1-5|TRBV7-8|-|-
CASSPRAGQKINQPQHF
TGTGCCAGCAGCCCTCGAGCCGGACAGAAGATTAATCAGCCCCAGCATTTT
>TRBJ1-2|TRBV27|TRBD1|-
CASSFSFTGTGNGYTF
TGTGCCAGCAGTTTTTCCTTTACCGGGACAGGGAACGGCTACACCTTC
>TRBJ2-7|TRBV6-6|TRBD2|-
CASSFSGTRYYEQYF
TGTGCCAGCAGTTTTTCCGGGACTAGGTATTACGAGCAGTACTTC
>TRBJ2-1|TRBV29-1|-|-
CSVGQIYNEQFF
TGCAGCGTTGGGCAGATCTACAATGAGCAGTTCTTC
>TRBJ2-2|TRBV15|-|-
CATSRGDTTGTGELFF
TGTGCCACCAGCAGAGGGGACACCACTGGCACCGGGGAGCTGTTTTTT
>TRBJ2-3|TRBV9|TRBD2|-
CASSFGLAGGTDTQYF
TGTGCCAGCAGCTTTGGACTAGCGGGGGGCACAGATACGCAGTATTTT
>TRBJ2-5|TRBV4-3|TRBD2|-
CASSQDQAAGQETQYF
TGCGCCAGCAGCCAAGATCAGGCAGCGGGACAAGAGACCCAGTACTTC
>TRBJ1-6|TRBV5-1|-|-
CASSLAGGAISYNSPLHF
TGCGCCAGCAGCTTGGCCGGGGGGGCGATCTCCTATAATTCACCCCTCCACTTT
>TRBJ1-1|TRBV6-6|TRBD1|-
CASSYSTGGADTEAFF
TGTGCCAGCAGTTACTCGACAGGGGGTGCTGACACTGAAGCTTTCTTT
>TRBJ2-7|TRBV7-6|-|-
CASSLTGVSSEQYF
TGTGCCAGCAGCTTAACCGGGGTTTCGAGCGAGCAGTACTTC